This T cell receptor beta chain originates from a study of T-cell reconstitution after alpha-beta-depleted transplantation in children. There are a few counts of this clonotype. Trimming took 2 bases from V and 0 from J, leaving 8 bases between them. The CDR3 covers 15 residues. For TCRbeta, the library was prepared with unique molecular identifiers. TCRdb independently ran MiXCR on the PCR reads; one entry per CDR3 protein. The table has some 840,000 distinct CDR3 sequences, roughly 16% seen once; the top ten hold about 4.6%. This clonotype originated in a male patient younger than 18 who had a stem cell transplant for acute lymphoblastic leukemia, so the T cells may come from the graft donor. Specimen: PBMCs, mostly from graft donor cells, collected 360 days after TCRalphabeta/CD19-depleted stem cell transplant. The rearrangement joins TRBV12-3 or TRBV12-4 to TRBJ1-5; no firm D call. The CDR3: CASSLRVPSNQPQHF. The DNA of the CDR3 is TGTGCCAGCAGTTTAAGGGTACCTAGCAATCAGCCCCAGCATTTT.